This T cell receptor beta chain was recovered during a study of naive and memory T cell subsets (dated by TCRdb to 2016 to 2017). In terms of the full investigation: The study applied an open-source, UMI-based TCR alpha and beta sequencing pipeline to sorted naive and memory peripheral blood T cell subsets. RNA was DNase-treated and reverse transcribed with TCR constant-region primers, mostly using SuperScript III. The functional CMV T cell responses agreed completely with IgG serology results. What the study reported, not specific to this receptor: The abundance of TCRs followed a power law with an exponent that differed between naive and memory subsets yet stayed consistent across the three individuals. After error correction, over 90% of naive TCR sequences appeared only once, giving much steeper abundance distributions than memory subsets. Single alpha or beta chain sequences, rather than paired alpha/beta receptors, were used to define clonotypes. RNA-based TCR counts may be affected by expression changes linked to T cell activation and differentiation. The repertoire findings for the naive and memory subsets could not be validated against a ground truth because none was available. In both CD4 and CD8 cells, a rise in Gini index and a fall in Shannon and inverse Simpson diversity were observed from naive through CM, EM and EMRA.

Separate amplification of TCR alpha and beta chain libraries was performed from the second PCR step onward. Donor CMV status was determined by IFNgamma production from CD4+ T cells after overnight stimulation of fresh PBMCs with CMV viral lysate. CD4 T cells were positively selected with Miltenyi beads, followed by positive selection of CD8 T cells from the CD4-negative fraction. Cells stained for CD3, CD4, CD8, CD45RA, CD27 and a live/dead dye were sorted on a BD Aria II into four subsets by CD45RA and CD27. Blood came from a few healthy volunteers, each fractionated into CD4 and CD8 T cells and then into four differentiation subsets. About 120 ml of peripheral blood was drawn per donor, and PBMC were isolated by Ficoll-Paque PLUS density-gradient centrifugation. Sorted cells were lysed in RLT buffer, and RNA was extracted with a Qiagen RNeasy kit and stored at -80°C. Libraries came from UMI-ligation and nested PCR. The beta constant-region primer consisted of an equimolar mixture of two oligonucleotides that together covered TRBC1 and TRBC2. Four rounds of PCR, combining the SP2 primer with nested alpha and beta constant-region primers, were used to amplify the ligated cDNA. A single-stranded oligonucleotide containing the SP2 primer and a 12-nucleotide UMI was joined to the 3' end of the cDNA by T4 RNA ligase 1. Incubation of the ligation reaction was carried out at 16 degrees C for about 18-25 hours. PCR2 was usually performed as a SYBR Green qPCR and halted at a preset threshold so that over-amplification would not occur. Agencourt AMPure XP magnetic beads were used for all purifications after the first. Libraries were quantified by Qubit and checked on a TapeStation, with a main peak expected near 650 bp. Pooled libraries were sequenced on an Illumina MiSeq using v2 2x251 paired-end kits, and typically roughly 1-2.1 million reads were obtained per sample. Each sample's library went into the pool at roughly 4.4 nM, and about 4.5-8% PhiX was added to help with cluster recognition. In the authors' own workflow: Decombinator assigned V and J genes to Demultiplexor-processed FASTQ reads by tag matching, allowing a single base-pair mismatch. Collapsinator used UMIs to correct both sequencing errors and frequency errors arising from PCR heterogeneity. CDR3Translator translated TCRs and extracted CDR3s from the conserved cysteine to the FGXG phenylalanine, flagging non-productive sequences. Gini, Shannon entropy and inverse Simpson indices were calculated on repertoires that had been subsampled to equal numbers of UMI-defined TCRs. Within the linear range, a power law was fitted to clonotype abundance distributions using maximum likelihood. When run on a single naive CD8 sample, MIGEC and the pipeline yielded similar UMI counts, similar unique TCR numbers and similar clonal distributions. Repertoires were searched for about 7,300 CMV-associated CDR3 sequences compiled from VDJdb and a published dataset. In-frame beta chains were kept once TCRdb had trimmed the public reads at Q25 with fastp and called clones with MiXCR. Rows with a matching CDR3 protein are joined into one entry that keeps the most common DNA and genes. What appears here as the V and J calls and clone size reflects TCRdb's work, not the paper's. This sample holds 95,000 to 150,000 distinct CDR3 sequences; just over 35% were observed only once. Of the sample, 0.9% is held by the ten largest clones.

This clonotype was seen only once. The specificity of this receptor is unknown. No much larger clonotype is one base removed from it; base qualities were not supplied. Reading the germline V gene gives CDR1 MNHEY and CDR2 SVGAGI. The CDR3 measures 12 amino acids from cysteine to phenylalanine. The retained sequence is limited to the CDR3, 36 bases, with the frame set at the first base. A distance of 6 bases separates the germline ends of V and J, which lose 5 bases and 3 bases respectively. Source material: central memory CD4+ T cells from blood. Per the publication, the cell subset or site label means: central memory, CD45RA- CD27+. The sequence links TRBV6-5 to TRBJ2-3; a tentative D match to TRBD1 spans 5 bases. This receptor was obtained from a human donor in good health. CDR3 protein: CASSGATDTQYF. The nucleotide sequence reads TGTGCCAGCAGTGGGGCGACAGATACGCAGTATTTT.